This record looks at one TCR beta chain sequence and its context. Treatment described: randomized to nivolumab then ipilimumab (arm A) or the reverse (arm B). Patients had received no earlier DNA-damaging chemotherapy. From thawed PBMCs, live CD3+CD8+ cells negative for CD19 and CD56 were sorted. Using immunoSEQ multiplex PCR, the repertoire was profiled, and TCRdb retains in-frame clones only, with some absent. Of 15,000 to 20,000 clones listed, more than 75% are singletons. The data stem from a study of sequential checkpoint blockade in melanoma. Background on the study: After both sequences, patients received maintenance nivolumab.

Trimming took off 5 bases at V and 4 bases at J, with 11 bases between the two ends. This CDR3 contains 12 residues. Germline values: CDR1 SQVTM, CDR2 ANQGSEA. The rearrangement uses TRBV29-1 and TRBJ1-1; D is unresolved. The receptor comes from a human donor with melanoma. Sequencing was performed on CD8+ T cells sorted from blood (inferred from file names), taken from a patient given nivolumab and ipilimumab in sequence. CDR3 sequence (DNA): TGCAGCGTTTTGTTCGGGAGCACTGAAGCTTTCTTT. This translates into CSVLFGSTEAFF. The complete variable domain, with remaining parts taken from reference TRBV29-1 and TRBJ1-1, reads SAVISQKPSRDICQRGTSLTIQCQVDSQVTMMFWYRQQPGQSLTLIATANQGSEATYESGFVIDKFPISRPNLTFSTLTVSNMSPEDSSIYLCSVLFGSTEAFFGQGTRLTVV.